The source of this T cell receptor beta chain is a study of shared clonotypes between healthy human individuals. For the study at large: In total, the donors were a couple of women and a few men aged 18 to 49. Per donor, three plates held CD4 naive cells, three held CD4 memory, two held CD8 naive and one held CD8 memory. Study-level findings and limits: Collection of samples was limited to blood; tissue repertoires likely differ.

Generated by immunoSEQ multiplex PCR, the TCRdb table keeps only in-frame clones and is missing some. The repertoire holds 2 million to 2.5 million clones, with 85% to 95% as singletons. On this clone itself: Its matching antigen is unknown.

The CDR3 extends over 15 amino acids. The J segment lost 3 bases and the V segment lost 10 bases, leaving 13 bases of the junction unmatched. In germline, CDR1 is SNHLY, CDR2 FYNNEI. This receptor was obtained from a man younger than 30 in good health. Some clones in this sample may be carry-over from other donors' samples. The chain has TRBV2 and TRBJ1-1; 8 bases align to TRBD1. The sample comprised naive CD4+ T cells from PBMCs. Subset here: CD45RA+ positively selected. Written as DNA, the CDR3 is TGTGCCACAAGAGGGACAGGCGTCCGGGACACTGAAGCTTTCTTT. Protein product: CATRGTGVRDTEAFF.